A single T cell receptor (beta chain) is shown here with its context. This sample was included in a study of T cell changes during pregnancy in multiple sclerosis. Losses at the gene ends were 5 bases for V and 3 bases for J; bases not matched to a gene: 5. The CDR3 is made up of 15 amino acids. Germline V CDR1 and CDR2: MDHEN, SYDVKM. Here immunoSEQ multiplex PCR was the method, and the copy in TCRdb shows in-frame clones only, minus some. In the table there are about 22,000 clones, about 93% of which are singletons. The sequencing used CD8+ T cells from peripheral blood mononuclear cells, collected in the third trimester of pregnancy. This chain links TRBV28 with TRBJ2-7, with TRBD2 matching over 12 bases. The receptor comes from a female donor with multiple sclerosis, enrolled in a pregnancy study. The CDR3 reads CASSPGLAGIYEQYF. CDR3 coding DNA: TGTGCCAGCAGTCCTGGACTAGCGGGAATCTACGAGCAGTACTTC.